This T cell receptor beta chain was captured in a study of shared clonotypes between healthy human individuals. Turning to the study itself: Every donor yielded three CD4 naive, three CD4 memory, two CD8 naive and one CD8 memory plate.

V shed 4 bases and J shed 2 bases, with 8 bases lying between them. From germline, CDR1 is MNHEY and CDR2 SVGAGI. This CDR3 has 13 amino acids. Clones were read by immunoSEQ multiplex PCR, and TCRdb kept only the in-frame ones, dropping some. The sample comprises about 2 million clones, roughly 94% of which are singletons, and about 1.1% rests with the top ten. The study, taken as a whole, reports: Sharing across four donors was highest in naive CD4 (around 5%) and lowest in memory CD8 (0.4%). What limited the represented genetic and exposure-history diversity was the small number of donors.

Worth noting for this clone: Its antigen is as yet unknown.

The naive CD8 population came from CD45RO-negative cells selected for CCR7, without terminally differentiated effector memory CD45RA+ cells. J is TRBJ1-1 and V is TRBV6-5, with D perhaps TRBD1 (5 bases). This TCR was recovered from a man younger than 30 in good health. The specimen sequenced was naive CD8+ T cells sorted from blood. CDR3 sequence reads: CASSFRDNTEAFF. The CDR3 bases are TGTGCCAGCAGTTTCCGGGACAACACTGAAGCTTTCTTT.